Listed below are T cell receptor beta chains from one sample, sequenced in a study of T cells after yellow fever vaccination. MiXCR, run by TCRdb on the 5' RACE reads, gives a single entry per CDR3 protein. The table lists some 670,000 distinct CDR3 sequences, 9% to 15% of them singletons. This sample comprised PBMCs, obtained on the day of the yellow fever booster vaccination. The receptors shown here come from a man aged 25 to 40 who received the YFV17D yellow fever vaccine. Each CDR3 is given with its conserved first and last residue. Fields, in order: clone size, D gene, J gene, V gene, CDR3 protein, CDR3 DNA. D genes are given only for firm matches. Some rows mark clone size as missing; the rest say once, few, many or name a class of expanded clone.

NA	NA	TRBJ2-5	TRBV6-1	CASRMSRGRPQETQYF	TGTGCCAGCAGAATGTCCCGGGGCAGGCCACAAGAGACCCAGTACTTC
NA	NA	TRBJ2-4	TRBV20-1	CSAKESLAKNIQYF	TGCAGTGCTAAGGAATCTCTAGCCAAAAACATTCAGTACTTC
many	NA	TRBJ1-1	TRBV18	CASSPQMNTEAFF	TGTGCCAGCTCACCACAGATGAACACTGAAGCTTTCTTT
many	NA	TRBJ2-3	TRBV7-2	CASSLAITDTQYF	TGTGCCAGCAGCTTAGCGATCACAGATACGCAGTATTTT
NA	NA	TRBJ2-1	TRBV12-3/TRBV12-4	CASSLTEEGEQFF	TGTGCCAGCAGCCTCACCGAAGAGGGGGAGCAGTTCTTC
NA	TRBD2	TRBJ2-3	TRBV5-6	CASSLLLAGGQVQYF	TGTGCCAGCAGCTTGTTGCTAGCGGGAGGGCAGGTGCAGTATTTT
few	NA	TRBJ2-7	TRBV6-5	CASSTLRGGGRYEQYF	TGTGCCAGCAGTACTCTCAGGGGAGGGGGTAGATACGAGCAGTACTTC
many	NA	TRBJ2-2	TRBV7-8	CASSRMGGTNTGELFF	TGTGCCAGCAGCCGAATGGGCGGGACGAACACCGGGGAGCTGTTTTTT
NA	NA	TRBJ2-1	TRBV6-5	CASSEVGSEQFF	TGTGCCAGCAGCGAGGTTGGGAGTGAGCAGTTCTTC
few	TRBD1	TRBJ2-7	TRBV29-1	CSVLRTGAEQYF	TGCAGCGTTTTACGAACAGGGGCCGAGCAGTACTTC
few	TRBD2	TRBJ2-7	TRBV20-1	CSASLPSSGTSREQYF	TGCAGTGCTAGTTTGCCGTCTAGCGGGACCTCTCGAGAGCAGTACTTC
NA	TRBD1	TRBJ2-7	TRBV5-6	CASSPKGQGNYEQYF	TGTGCCAGCAGCCCAAAGGGACAGGGAAATTACGAGCAGTACTTC
few	NA	TRBJ2-3	TRBV15	CATSRDPPDTQYF	TGTGCCACCAGCAGAGATCCTCCAGATACGCAGTATTTT
NA	TRBD1	TRBJ1-1	TRBV6-8	CASSFLHGGITGDTEAFF	TGTGCCAGCAGTTTCCTGCACGGGGGAATCACAGGGGACACTGAAGCTTTCTTT
few	TRBD1	TRBJ2-7	TRBV5-4	CASSYGPGQRTGEQYF	TGTGCCAGCAGCTACGGGCCGGGACAGCGAACTGGCGAGCAGTACTTC
NA	NA	TRBJ2-5	TRBV5-5	CASKKAPVSETQYF	TGTGCCAGCAAAAAGGCTCCGGTTTCCGAGACCCAGTACTTC
many	TRBD2	TRBJ2-1	TRBV24-1	CATSDAGTRVFF	TGTGCCACCAGTGACGCCGGGACTAGGGTGTTCTTC
few	TRBD2	TRBJ2-1	TRBV3-1	CASRASGRTQFF	TGTGCCAGCAGAGCTAGCGGGAGGACGCAGTTCTTC
NA	TRBD2	TRBJ2-7	TRBV20-1	CCARDIAGGPRGEQYF	TGCTGTGCTAGAGATATAGCGGGAGGTCCTAGGGGCGAGCAGTACTTC
few	NA	TRBJ2-5	TRBV19	CASSRDFSQETQYF	TGTGCCAGTAGTAGGGACTTCTCCCAAGAGACCCAGTACTTC
NA	NA	TRBJ1-5	TRBV20-1	CSARAEMGNQPQHF	TGCAGTGCTAGAGCGGAAATGGGCAATCAGCCCCAGCATTTT
once	NA	TRBJ2-3	TRBV20-1	CSASHSYSTDTQYF	TGCAGTGCTAGTCACAGCTATAGCACAGATACGCAGTATTTT
few	NA	TRBJ1-1	TRBV7-6	CASSLAAADVVAFF	TGTGCCAGCAGCTTAGCGGCAGCGGATGTGGTTGCTTTCTTT
NA	NA	TRBJ2-3	TRBV7-9	CASSLDAGRWGDTQYF	TGTGCCAGCAGTCTAGATGCCGGCCGTTGGGGAGATACGCAGTATTTT
few	NA	TRBJ1-2	TRBV5-1	CASSLAQAGGGYTF	TGCGCCAGCAGCTTAGCGCAGGCCGGTGGCGGCTACACCTTC
few	NA	TRBJ1-2	TRBV6-2/TRBV6-3	CASSFEGGANYGYTF	TGTGCCAGCAGTTTTGAAGGGGGTGCGAACTATGGCTACACCTTC
few	NA	TRBJ1-1	TRBV12-3/TRBV12-4	CATQVVGTGRAFF	TGTGCCACCCAGGTTGTCGGGACGGGGCGAGCTTTCTTT
few	NA	TRBJ1-4	TRBV6-5	CASSSRFDNEKLFF	TGTGCCAGCAGTTCCAGGTTCGATAATGAAAAACTGTTTTTT
few	NA	TRBJ2-3	TRBV5-1	CASSSEQGGDTQYF	TGCGCCAGCAGCTCTGAACAGGGCGGTGATACGCAGTATTTT
NA	NA	TRBJ1-1	TRBV5-1	CASTLRGSTEAFF	TGCGCCAGCACGCTGAGAGGATCAACTGAAGCTTTCTTT
few	TRBD1	TRBJ2-5	TRBV20-1	CSARGLKGDSRETQYF	TGCAGTGCCAGGGGGCTAAAGGGAGATTCTCGGGAGACCCAGTACTTC
few	NA	TRBJ1-5	TRBV2	CASSGTSDNQPQHF	TGTGCCAGCAGTGGGACTTCGGATAATCAGCCCCAGCATTTT
NA	NA	TRBJ2-4	TRBV12-3/TRBV12-4	CASSPQGVGNIQYF	TGTGCCAGCAGCCCGCAAGGTGTGGGAAACATTCAGTACTTC
few	NA	TRBJ1-2	TRBV7-2	CASSVTGPGYTF	TGTGCCAGCTCCGTGACAGGTCCTGGCTACACCTTC
NA	TRBD1	TRBJ2-7	TRBV7-2	CASSSTGTGNYEQYF	TGTGCCAGCAGCTCCACCGGGACAGGGAACTACGAGCAGTACTTC
NA	NA	TRBJ1-1	TRBV7-3	CASSRDTGPTEAFF	TGTGCCAGCAGCAGGGACACCGGCCCCACTGAAGCTTTCTTT
NA	NA	TRBJ2-7	TRBV7-2	CASSLEGGKYEQYF	TGTGCCAGCAGCTTAGAGGGGGGAAAATACGAGCAGTACTTC
NA	NA	TRBJ2-5	TRBV5-5	CASSPSMAQYF	TGTGCCAGCAGCCCATCCATGGCCCAGTACTTC
many	TRBD2	TRBJ2-3	TRBV5-1	CASSFTLAGGADTQYF	TGCGCCAGCAGCTTCACACTAGCGGGAGGGGCAGATACGCAGTATTTT
few	TRBD1	TRBJ1-2	TRBV20-1	CSARIPGQGPLSGYTF	TGCAGTGCTAGAATCCCGGGACAGGGGCCGCTCTCAGGATACACCTTC
few	TRBD1	TRBJ1-5	TRBV25-1	CASRGTGILDQPQHF	TGTGCCAGCAGAGGGACAGGGATACTGGATCAGCCCCAGCATTTT
NA	TRBD2	TRBJ2-2	TRBV4-3	CASSQERLAGGSANTGELFF	TGCGCCAGCAGCCAAGAGAGGCTAGCGGGAGGTTCGGCGAACACCGGGGAGCTGTTTTTT
few	TRBD2	TRBJ2-3	TRBV7-2	CASSFAGGSTDTQYF	TGTGCCAGCAGCTTTGCGGGAGGGAGCACAGATACGCAGTATTTT
NA	NA	TRBJ2-2	TRBV29-1	CSVQGGTTTGELFF	TGCAGCGTTCAAGGGGGGACGACCACCGGGGAGCTGTTTTTT
few	TRBD2	TRBJ2-2	TRBV30	CAWKLGLGSVTGELFF	TGTGCCTGGAAGCTTGGACTAGGAAGCGTCACCGGGGAGCTGTTTTTT
few	NA	TRBJ2-5	TRBV4-3	CASSASSGETQYF	TGCGCCAGCAGCGCTAGCTCTGGAGAGACCCAGTACTTC
few	NA	TRBJ2-3	TRBV6-5	CASSYRGTQYF	TGTGCCAGCAGTTACCGGGGAACGCAGTATTTT
NA	NA	TRBJ2-4	TRBV6-1	CASSEARIGLPSRNIQYF	TGTGCCAGCAGTGAAGCACGTATAGGACTGCCGAGCAGGAACATTCAGTACTTC
NA	NA	TRBJ2-3	TRBV4-1	CASSQGQFTDTQYF	TGCGCCAGCAGCCAAGGACAGTTCACAGATACGCAGTATTTT
few	NA	TRBJ2-1	TRBV9	CASSREYEQFF	TGTGCCAGCAGCCGGGAGTATGAGCAGTTCTTC
few	NA	TRBJ1-2	TRBV3-1	CASSQEVRGHGYTF	TGTGCCAGCAGCCAAGAAGTCCGGGGCCATGGCTACACCTTC
NA	TRBD2	TRBJ2-7	TRBV7-2	CASSLGTTSSYEQYF	TGTGCCAGCAGCTTGGGGACTACGAGCTCCTACGAGCAGTACTTC
few	NA	TRBJ2-1	TRBV5-5	CASSSTFYNEQFF	TGTGCCAGCAGCTCGACTTTTTACAATGAGCAGTTCTTC
few	NA	TRBJ1-1	TRBV7-3	CASSPGTQGGEAFF	TGTGCCAGCAGCCCCGGCACACAAGGGGGAGAAGCTTTCTTT
NA	NA	TRBJ2-7	TRBV7-8	CASSPSGLLYEQYF	TGTGCCAGCAGCCCCAGCGGACTTCTTTACGAGCAGTACTTC